The 6 T cell receptor beta chains below were found in one sample sequenced in a study of cytomegalovirus exposure and HLA in healthy donors. The PCR employed 60 Vbeta primers together with 13 Jbeta primers. Some clones are missing from TCRdb's copy, which holds only in-frame ones; the method was immunoSEQ multiplex PCR. Among roughly 120,000 clones listed, more than 60% were seen once. The source material was PBMCs. The receptors were sampled from a man younger than 45 in good health and CMV-seropositive.

The V gene is TRBV25-1, the J gene TRBJ2-7; D is ambiguous. The CDR3 has 13 residues. CDR1 is MGHDK, CDR2 SYGVNS, per germline. Trimming removed 8 bases from V and 4 bases from J, with 15 bases in between. DNA for the CDR3: TGTGCCAGCTCCTCCGAGACTCCTTACGAGCAGTACTTC. Amino acid sequence: CASSSETPYEQYF.

This sequence joins TRBV4-1 and TRBJ2-5; TRBD1 is a possible D gene (6 bases). V dropped 0 bases and J dropped 5 bases, with 13 bases sitting between them. The CDR3 has 15 amino acids. Germline V lookup: CDR1 MGHRA, CDR2 YSYEKL. The CDR3 DNA reads TGCGCCAGCAGCCAAGATGTAGGGGGATGGGAGACCCAGTACTTC. This sequence encodes CASSQDVGGWETQYF.

The chain employs TRBV2 and TRBJ2-2; 7 bases fit TRBD1. Germline V CDR1 and CDR2: SNHLY, FYNNEI. The CDR3 consists of 16 residues. V lost 3 bases and J lost 0; bases outside the gene matches: 4. Here the CDR3 reads CASSEWQGANTGELFF. DNA of the CDR3: TGTGCCAGCAGTGAGTGGCAGGGGGCGAACACCGGGGAGCTGTTTTTT.

This chain joins TRBV25-1 and TRBJ2-5, with D possibly TRBD1 on 6 matching bases. This CDR3 is built from 15 residues. Deletions cut 8 bases from V and 1 base from J, with 17 bases between. Per germline, CDR1 MGHDK and CDR2 SYGVNS. The DNA for the CDR3 is TGTGCCAGCGCATCCCTGGGGACACCCCAAGAGACCCAGTACTTC. This gives the protein CASASLGTPQETQYF.

This clone was counted only a few times. The V and J genes are TRBV6-5 and TRBJ1-3; D not resolved. Germline V gives CDR1 MNHEY, CDR2 SVGAGI. This CDR3 spans 14 amino acids. Trimming removed 6 bases from V and 0 bases from J, with 9 bases in between. DNA for the CDR3: TGTGCCAGCAGACACGAAAGCTCTGGAAACACCATATATTTT. It encodes CASRHESSGNTIYF.

To note about this clone: Other nucleotide sequences from this sample produce the same CDR3. The gene calls are TRBV5-1 and TRBJ2-3, with D unresolved. In germline, CDR1 is SGHRS, CDR2 YFSETQ. Trimming stripped 1 base from V and 0 bases from J, with 9 bases between. The CDR3 runs 15 residues. In nucleotides, the CDR3 is TGCGCCAGCAGCTTGAACCCAGGCAGCACAGATACGCAGTATTTT. Translated: CASSLNPGSTDTQYF.